This is a list of T cell receptor beta chains from one sample in a study of T cells in Graves' hyperthyroidism and ophthalmopathy. TCRdb called the multiplex PCR reads again in MiXCR, with one record for every CDR3 protein. The sample lists about half a million distinct CDR3 sequences, 22% occurring once. The specimen was blood. These receptors were obtained from a woman in her sixties or seventies with Graves' ophthalmopathy. CDR3s include the opening cysteine and the closing phenylalanine or tryptophan.

V: TRBV19
J: TRBJ2-2
CDR3: CASTLTGDTGELFF

V: TRBV28
J: TRBJ2-3
CDR3: CASSLILAGGPQEDTQYF

V: TRBV12-3/TRBV12-4
J: TRBJ2-1
CDR3: CASIKGTGLTNEQFF

V: TRBV14
J: TRBJ1-2
CDR3: CASSQSGYGYTF

V: TRBV18
J: TRBJ2-7
CDR3: CASSYTFGYEQYF

V: TRBV6-2/TRBV6-3
J: TRBJ1-5
CDR3: CASSYSGTGHQPQHF

V: TRBV28
J: TRBJ2-7
CDR3: CATQAGEAYEQYF

V: TRBV6-1
J: TRBJ2-5
CDR3: CASSVTVQETQYF

V: TRBV3-1
J: TRBJ2-7
CDR3: CASSQAAGSYTSEQYF

V: TRBV19
J: TRBJ1-5
CDR3: CASSRGQANQPQHF

V: TRBV3-1
J: TRBJ2-1
CDR3: CASSQMTSGPHEQFF

V: TRBV28
J: TRBJ2-7
CDR3: CASSIGTPAAYEQYF

V: TRBV10-2
J: TRBJ2-7
CDR3: CASGGRISYEQYF

V: TRBV10-3
J: TRBJ2-3
CDR3: CAISEGEDTQYF

V: TRBV19
J: TRBJ1-2
CDR3: CASSAGGVRGYTF

V: TRBV12-5
J: TRBJ2-7
CDR3: CASGFIGAMGEQYF

V: TRBV7-6
J: TRBJ2-5
CDR3: CASTLGGVDQETQYF

V: TRBV5-1
J: TRBJ2-3
CDR3: CASSREGTPRADTQYF

V: TRBV12-3/TRBV12-4
J: TRBJ2-3
CDR3: CASSFLRNTDTQYF

V: TRBV7-2
J: TRBJ2-7
CDR3: CASSFGWGDSRYEQYF

V: TRBV18
J: TRBJ1-5
CDR3: CASSTGTGSYQPQHF

V: TRBV6-1
J: TRBJ2-2
CDR3: CASRLDLFSTGELFF